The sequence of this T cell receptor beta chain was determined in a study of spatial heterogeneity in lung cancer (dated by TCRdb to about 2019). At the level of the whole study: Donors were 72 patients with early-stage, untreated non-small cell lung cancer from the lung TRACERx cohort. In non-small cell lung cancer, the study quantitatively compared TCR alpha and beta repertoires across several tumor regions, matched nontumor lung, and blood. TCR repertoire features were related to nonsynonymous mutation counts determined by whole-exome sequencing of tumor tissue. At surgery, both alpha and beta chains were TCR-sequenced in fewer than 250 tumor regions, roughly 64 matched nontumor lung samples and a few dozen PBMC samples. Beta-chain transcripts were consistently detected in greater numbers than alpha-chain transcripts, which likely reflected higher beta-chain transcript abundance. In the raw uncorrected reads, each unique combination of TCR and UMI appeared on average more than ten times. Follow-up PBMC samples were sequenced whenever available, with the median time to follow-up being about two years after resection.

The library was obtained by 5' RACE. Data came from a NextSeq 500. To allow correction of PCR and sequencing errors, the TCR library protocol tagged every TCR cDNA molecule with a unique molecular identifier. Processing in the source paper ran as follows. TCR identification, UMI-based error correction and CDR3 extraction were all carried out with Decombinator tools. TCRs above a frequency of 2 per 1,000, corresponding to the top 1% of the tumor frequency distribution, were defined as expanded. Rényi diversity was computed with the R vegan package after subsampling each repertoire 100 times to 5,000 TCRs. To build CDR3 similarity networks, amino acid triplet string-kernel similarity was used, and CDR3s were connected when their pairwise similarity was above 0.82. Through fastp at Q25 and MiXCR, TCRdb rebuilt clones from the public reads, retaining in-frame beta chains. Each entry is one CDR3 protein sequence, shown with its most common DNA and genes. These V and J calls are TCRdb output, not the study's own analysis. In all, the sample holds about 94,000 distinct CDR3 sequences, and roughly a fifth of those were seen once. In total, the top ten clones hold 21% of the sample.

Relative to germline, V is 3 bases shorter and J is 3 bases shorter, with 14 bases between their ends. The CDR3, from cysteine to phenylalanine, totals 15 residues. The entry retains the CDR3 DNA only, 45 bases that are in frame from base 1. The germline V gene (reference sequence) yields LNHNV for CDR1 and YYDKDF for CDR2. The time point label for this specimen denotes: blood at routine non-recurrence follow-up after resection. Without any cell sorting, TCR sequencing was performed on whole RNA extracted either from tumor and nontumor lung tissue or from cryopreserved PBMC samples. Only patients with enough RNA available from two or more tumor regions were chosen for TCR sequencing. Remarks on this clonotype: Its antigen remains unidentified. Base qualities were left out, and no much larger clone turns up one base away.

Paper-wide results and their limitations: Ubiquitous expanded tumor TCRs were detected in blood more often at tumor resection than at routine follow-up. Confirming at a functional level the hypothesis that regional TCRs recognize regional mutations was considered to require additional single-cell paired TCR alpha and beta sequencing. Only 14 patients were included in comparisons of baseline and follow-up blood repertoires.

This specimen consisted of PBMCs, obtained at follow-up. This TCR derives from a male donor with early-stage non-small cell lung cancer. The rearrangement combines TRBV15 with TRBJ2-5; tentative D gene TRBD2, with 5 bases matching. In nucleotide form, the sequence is TGTGCCACCAGCAGTCCAAGGGAGATCAAAGAGACCCAGTACTTC. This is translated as CATSSPREIKETQYF.